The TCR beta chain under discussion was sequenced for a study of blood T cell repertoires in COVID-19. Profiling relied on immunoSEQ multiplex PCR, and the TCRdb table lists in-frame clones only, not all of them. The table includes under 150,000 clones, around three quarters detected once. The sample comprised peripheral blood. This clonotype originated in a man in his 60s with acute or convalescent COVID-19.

CDR3 coding DNA: TGTGCCACCAGTGATTCGACAGGCACAGATACGCAGTATTTT. Translated, it gives CATSDSTGTDTQYF. The chain is built from TRBV24-1 and TRBJ2-3, with D perhaps matching TRBD1 (5 bases). V was trimmed by 2 bases and J by 1 base, leaving 6 bases between them. This CDR3 comprises 14 residues. CDR1 and CDR2 from the germline V gene are KGHDR and SFDVKD.